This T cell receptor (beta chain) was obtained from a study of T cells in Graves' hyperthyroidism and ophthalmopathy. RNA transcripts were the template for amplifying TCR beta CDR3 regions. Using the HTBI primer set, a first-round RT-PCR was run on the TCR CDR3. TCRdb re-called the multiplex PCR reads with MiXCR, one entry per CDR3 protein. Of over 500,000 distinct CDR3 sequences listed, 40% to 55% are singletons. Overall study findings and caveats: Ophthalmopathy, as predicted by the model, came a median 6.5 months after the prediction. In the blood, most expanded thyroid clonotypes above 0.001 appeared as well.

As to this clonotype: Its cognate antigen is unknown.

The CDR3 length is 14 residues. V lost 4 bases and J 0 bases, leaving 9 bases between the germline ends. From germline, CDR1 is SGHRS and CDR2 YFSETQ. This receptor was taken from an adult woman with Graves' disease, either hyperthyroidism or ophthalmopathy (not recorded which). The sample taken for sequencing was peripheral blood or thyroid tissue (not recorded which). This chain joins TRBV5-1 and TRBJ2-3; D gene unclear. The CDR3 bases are TGCGCCAGCAGCGAACTGAGTAGCACAGATACGCAGTATTTT. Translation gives CASSELSSTDTQYF.